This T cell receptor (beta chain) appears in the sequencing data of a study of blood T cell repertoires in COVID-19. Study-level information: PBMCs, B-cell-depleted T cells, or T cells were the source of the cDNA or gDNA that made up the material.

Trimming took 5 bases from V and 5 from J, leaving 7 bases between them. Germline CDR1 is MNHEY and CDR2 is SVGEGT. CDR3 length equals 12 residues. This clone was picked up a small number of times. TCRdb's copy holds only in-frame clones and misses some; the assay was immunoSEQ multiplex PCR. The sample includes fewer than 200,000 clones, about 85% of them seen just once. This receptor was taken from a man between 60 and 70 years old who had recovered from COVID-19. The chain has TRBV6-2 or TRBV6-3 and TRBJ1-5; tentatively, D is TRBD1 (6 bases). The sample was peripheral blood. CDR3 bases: TGTGCCAGCAGTCACAGGGATCAGCCCCAGCATTTT. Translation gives CASSHRDQPQHF.